The sample holds many counts of the clone carrying this T cell receptor (beta chain). MiXCR was run by TCRdb on the RT-PCR reads, yielding one entry per CDR3 protein. The sample lists around 700,000 distinct CDR3 sequences; 11% to 15% were seen once. J gave up 6 bases and V 6 bases, and 8 bases lay outside the gene matches. The CDR3 has 14 residues. The rearrangement joins TRBV12-3 or TRBV12-4 to TRBJ2-1; 7 bases fit TRBD2. The receptor was isolated from a female donor in good health, serving as a healthy control. The sample consisted of memory CD4+ T cells from blood. The CDR3 loop is CASSPWGGANEQFF. CDR3 coding DNA: TGTGCCAGCAGCCCGTGGGGGGGTGCCAATGAGCAGTTCTTC.